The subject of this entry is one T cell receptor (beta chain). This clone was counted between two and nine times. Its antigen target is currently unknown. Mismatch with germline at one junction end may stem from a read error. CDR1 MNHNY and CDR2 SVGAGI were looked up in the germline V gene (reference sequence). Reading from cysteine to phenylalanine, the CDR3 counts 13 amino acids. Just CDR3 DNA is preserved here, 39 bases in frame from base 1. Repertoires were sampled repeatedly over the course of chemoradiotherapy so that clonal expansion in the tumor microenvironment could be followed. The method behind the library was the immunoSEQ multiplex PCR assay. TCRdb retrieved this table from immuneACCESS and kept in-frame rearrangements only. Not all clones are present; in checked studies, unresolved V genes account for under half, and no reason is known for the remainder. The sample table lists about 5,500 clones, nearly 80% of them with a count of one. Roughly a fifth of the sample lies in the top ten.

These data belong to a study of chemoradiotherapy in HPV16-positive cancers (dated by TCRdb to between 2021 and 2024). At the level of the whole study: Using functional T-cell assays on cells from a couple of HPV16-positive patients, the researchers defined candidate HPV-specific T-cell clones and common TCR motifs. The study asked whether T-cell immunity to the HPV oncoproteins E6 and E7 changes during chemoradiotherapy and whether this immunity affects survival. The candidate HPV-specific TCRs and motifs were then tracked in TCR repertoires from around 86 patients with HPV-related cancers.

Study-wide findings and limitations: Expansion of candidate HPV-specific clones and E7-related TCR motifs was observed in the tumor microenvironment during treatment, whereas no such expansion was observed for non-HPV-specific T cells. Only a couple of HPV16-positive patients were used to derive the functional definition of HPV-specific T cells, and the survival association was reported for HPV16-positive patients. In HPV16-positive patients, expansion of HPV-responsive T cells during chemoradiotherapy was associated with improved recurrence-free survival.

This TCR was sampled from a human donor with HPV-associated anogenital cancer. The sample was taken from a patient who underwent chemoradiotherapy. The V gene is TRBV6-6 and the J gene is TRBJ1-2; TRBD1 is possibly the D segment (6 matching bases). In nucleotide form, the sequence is TGTGCCAGCAGTTACTCGTCGGTCGGGGGCGGTGGGTTC. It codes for CASSYSSVGGGGF.